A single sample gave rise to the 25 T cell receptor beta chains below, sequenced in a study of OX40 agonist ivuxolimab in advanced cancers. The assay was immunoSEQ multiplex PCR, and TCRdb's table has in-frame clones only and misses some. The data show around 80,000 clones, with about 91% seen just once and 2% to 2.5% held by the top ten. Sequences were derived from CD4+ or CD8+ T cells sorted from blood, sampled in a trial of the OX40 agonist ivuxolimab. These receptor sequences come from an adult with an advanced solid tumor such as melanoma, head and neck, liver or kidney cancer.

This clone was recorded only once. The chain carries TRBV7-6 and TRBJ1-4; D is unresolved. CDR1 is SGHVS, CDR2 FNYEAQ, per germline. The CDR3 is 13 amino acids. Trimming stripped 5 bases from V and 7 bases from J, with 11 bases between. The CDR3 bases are TGTGCCAGCAGCCCCGCTGTGGGTGAAAAACTGTTTTTT. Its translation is CASSPAVGEKLFF.

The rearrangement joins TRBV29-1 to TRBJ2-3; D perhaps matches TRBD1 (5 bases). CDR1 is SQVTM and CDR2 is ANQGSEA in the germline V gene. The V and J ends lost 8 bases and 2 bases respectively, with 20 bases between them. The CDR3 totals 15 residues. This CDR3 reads CSTTEAGYPTDTQYF. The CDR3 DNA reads TGCAGCACCACCGAAGCAGGGTATCCCACAGATACGCAGTATTTT.

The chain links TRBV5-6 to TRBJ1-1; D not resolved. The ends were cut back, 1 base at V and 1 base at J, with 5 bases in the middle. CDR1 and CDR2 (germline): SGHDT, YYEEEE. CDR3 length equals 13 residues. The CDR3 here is CASSLLGNTEAFF. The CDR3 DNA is TGTGCCAGCAGCTTGTTAGGGAACACTGAAGCTTTCTTT.

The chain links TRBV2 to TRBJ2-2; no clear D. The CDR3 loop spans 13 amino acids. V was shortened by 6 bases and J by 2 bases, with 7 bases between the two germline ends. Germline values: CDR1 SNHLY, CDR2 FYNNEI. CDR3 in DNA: TGTGCCAGCAGGAACACCAACACCGGGGAGCTGTTTTTT. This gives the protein CASRNTNTGELFF. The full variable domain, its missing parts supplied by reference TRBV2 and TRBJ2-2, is EPEVTQTPSHQVTQMGQEVILRCVPISNHLYFYWYRQILGQKVEFLVSFYNNEISEKSEIFDDQFSVERPDGSNFTLKIRSTKLEDSAMYFCASRNTNTGELFFGEGSRLTVL.

The CDR3 loop is CASSMPGLAAYNEQFF. The CDR3 DNA sequence: TGTGCCAGCAGCATGCCGGGACTAGCGGCTTACAATGAGCAGTTCTTC. This chain links TRBV7-2 with TRBJ2-1; 11 bases map to TRBD2. Germline V gene sequence: CDR1 SGHTA, CDR2 FQGNSA. The length of the CDR3 is 16 residues. The V segment lost 5 bases and the J segment 4 bases; nucleotides outside the gene matches: 7.

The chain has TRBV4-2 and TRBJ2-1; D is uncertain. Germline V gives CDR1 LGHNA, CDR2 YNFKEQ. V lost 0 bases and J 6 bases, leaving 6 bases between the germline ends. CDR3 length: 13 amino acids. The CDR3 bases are TGTGCCAGCAGCCAAGAAGATAGCAATGAGCAGTTCTTC. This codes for CASSQEDSNEQFF.

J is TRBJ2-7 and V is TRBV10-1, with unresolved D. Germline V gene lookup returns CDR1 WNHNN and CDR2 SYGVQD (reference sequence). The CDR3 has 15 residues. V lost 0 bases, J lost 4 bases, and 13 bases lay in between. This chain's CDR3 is CASSESSAQGYEQYF. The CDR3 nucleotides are TGCGCCAGCAGTGAGTCGTCAGCCCAAGGTTACGAGCAGTACTTC.

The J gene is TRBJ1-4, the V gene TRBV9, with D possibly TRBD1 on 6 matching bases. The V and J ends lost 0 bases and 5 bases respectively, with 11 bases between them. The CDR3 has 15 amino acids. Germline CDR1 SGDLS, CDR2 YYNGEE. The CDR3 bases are TGTGCCAGCAGCGTAGGGACAGTCCAGAATGAAAAACTGTTTTTT. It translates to CASSVGTVQNEKLFF.

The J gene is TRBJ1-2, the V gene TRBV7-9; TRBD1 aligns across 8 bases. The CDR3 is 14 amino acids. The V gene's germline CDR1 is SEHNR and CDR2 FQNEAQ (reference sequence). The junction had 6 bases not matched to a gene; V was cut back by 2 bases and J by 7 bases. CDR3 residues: CASSLPDRGSGYTF. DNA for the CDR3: TGTGCCAGCAGCTTACCCGACAGGGGAAGTGGCTACACCTTC. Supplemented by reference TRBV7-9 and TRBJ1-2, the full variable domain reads DTGVSQNPRHKITKRGQNVTFRCDPISEHNRLYWYRQTLGQGPEFLTYFQNEAQLEKSRLLSDRFSAERPKGSFSTLEIQRTEQGDSAMYLCASSLPDRGSGYTFGSGTRLTVV.

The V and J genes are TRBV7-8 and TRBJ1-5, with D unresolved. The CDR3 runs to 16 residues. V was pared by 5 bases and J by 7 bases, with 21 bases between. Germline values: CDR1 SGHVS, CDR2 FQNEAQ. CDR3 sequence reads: CASSAQSGQAGQPQHF. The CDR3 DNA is TGTGCCAGCAGCGCCCAAAGCGGGCAGGCGGGGCAGCCCCAGCATTTT. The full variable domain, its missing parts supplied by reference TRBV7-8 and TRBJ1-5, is GAGVSQSPRYKVAKRGQDVALRCDPISGHVSLFWYQQALGQGPEFLTYFQNEAQLDKSGLPSDRFFAERPEGSVSTLKIQRTQQEDSAVYLCASSAQSGQAGQPQHFGDGTRLSIL.

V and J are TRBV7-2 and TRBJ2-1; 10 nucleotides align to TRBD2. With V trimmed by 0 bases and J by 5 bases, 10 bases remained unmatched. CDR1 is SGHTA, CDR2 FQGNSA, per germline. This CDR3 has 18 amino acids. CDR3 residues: CASSLARRPGTSDNEQFF. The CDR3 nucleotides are TGTGCCAGCAGCTTAGCTCGACGACCCGGGACTAGCGACAATGAGCAGTTCTTC.

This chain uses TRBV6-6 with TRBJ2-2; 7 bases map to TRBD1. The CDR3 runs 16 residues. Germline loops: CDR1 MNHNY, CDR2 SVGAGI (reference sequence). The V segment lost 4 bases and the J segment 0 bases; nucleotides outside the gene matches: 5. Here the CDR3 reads CASSWDRNPNTGELFF. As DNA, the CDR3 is TGTGCCAGCAGTTGGGACAGAAATCCGAACACCGGGGAGCTGTTTTTT.

The CDR3 here is CASSAKQETQYF. CDR3 in DNA: TGCGCCAGCAGTGCCAAACAAGAGACCCAGTACTTC. The rearrangement links TRBV10-1 to TRBJ2-5; no clear D gene. The CDR3 is 12 amino acids. Germline values: CDR1 WNHNN, CDR2 SYGVQD (reference sequence). V dropped 4 bases and J dropped 2 bases, with 5 bases sitting between them.

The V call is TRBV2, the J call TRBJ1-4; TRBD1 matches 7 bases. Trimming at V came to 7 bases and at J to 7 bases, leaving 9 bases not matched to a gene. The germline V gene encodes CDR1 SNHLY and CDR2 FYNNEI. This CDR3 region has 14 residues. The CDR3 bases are TGTGCCAGCACTAGGGGGCTTGTGGGTGAAAAACTGTTTTTT. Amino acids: CASTRGLVGEKLFF.

The DNA of the CDR3 is TGTGCCATCAGAAAAAATCAGGGGGCAGTGGAGACCCAGTACTTC. It yields the protein CAIRKNQGAVETQYF. This sequence joins TRBV10-3 and TRBJ2-5; TRBD1 agrees at 8 bases. This CDR3 comprises 15 residues. The germline CDR1 and CDR2 sequences are ENHRY and SYGVKD. V lost 6 bases to trimming and J lost 5 bases; unmatched junction nucleotides: 11.

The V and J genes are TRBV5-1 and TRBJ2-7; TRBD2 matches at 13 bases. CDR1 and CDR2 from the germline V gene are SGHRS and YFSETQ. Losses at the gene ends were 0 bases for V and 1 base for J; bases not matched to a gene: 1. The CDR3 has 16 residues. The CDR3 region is CASSLGLAGGSYEQYF. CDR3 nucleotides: TGCGCCAGCAGCTTGGGACTAGCGGGAGGATCCTACGAGCAGTACTTC.

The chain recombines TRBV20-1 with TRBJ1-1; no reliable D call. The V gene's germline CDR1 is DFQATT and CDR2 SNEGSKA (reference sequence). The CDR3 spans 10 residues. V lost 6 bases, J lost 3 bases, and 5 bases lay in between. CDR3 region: CSAAYTEAFF. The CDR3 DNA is TGCAGTGCGGCTTACACTGAAGCTTTCTTT.

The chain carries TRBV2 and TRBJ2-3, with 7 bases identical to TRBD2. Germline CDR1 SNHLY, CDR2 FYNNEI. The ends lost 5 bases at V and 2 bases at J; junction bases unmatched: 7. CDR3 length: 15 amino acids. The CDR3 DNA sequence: TGTGCCAGCAGTCCAGCGGGGAGACCCACAGATACGCAGTATTTT. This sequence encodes CASSPAGRPTDTQYF. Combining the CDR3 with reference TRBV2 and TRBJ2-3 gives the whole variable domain EPEVTQTPSHQVTQMGQEVILRCVPISNHLYFYWYRQILGQKVEFLVSFYNNEISEKSEIFDDQFSVERPDGSNFTLKIRSTKLEDSAMYFCASSPAGRPTDTQYFGPGTRLTVL.

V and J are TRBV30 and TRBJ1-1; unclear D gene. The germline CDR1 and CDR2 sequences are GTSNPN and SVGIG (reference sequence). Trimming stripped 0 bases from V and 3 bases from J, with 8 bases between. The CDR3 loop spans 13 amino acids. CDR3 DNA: TGTGCCTGGAGTGTACGTGGGGACACTGAAGCTTTCTTT. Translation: CAWSVRGDTEAFF.

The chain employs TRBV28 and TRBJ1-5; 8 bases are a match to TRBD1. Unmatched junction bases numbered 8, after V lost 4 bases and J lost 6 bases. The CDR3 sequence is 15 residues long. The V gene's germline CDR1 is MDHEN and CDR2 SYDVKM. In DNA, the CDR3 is TGTGCCAGCAGTTCGGCAGGGGGCGCAGTTCAGCCCCAGCATTTT. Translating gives CASSSAGGAVQPQHF.

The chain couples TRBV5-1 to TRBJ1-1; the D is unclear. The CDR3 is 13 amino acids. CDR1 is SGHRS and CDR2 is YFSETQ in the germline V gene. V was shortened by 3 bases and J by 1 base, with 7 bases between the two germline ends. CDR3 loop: CASSSDANTEAFF. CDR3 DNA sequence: TGCGCCAGCAGCTCGGACGCGAACACTGAAGCTTTCTTT.

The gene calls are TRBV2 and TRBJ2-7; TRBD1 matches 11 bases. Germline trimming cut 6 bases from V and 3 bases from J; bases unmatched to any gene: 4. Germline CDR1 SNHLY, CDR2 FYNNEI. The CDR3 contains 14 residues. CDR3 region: CASRTGTGGYEQYF. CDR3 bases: TGTGCCAGCAGAACCGGGACAGGGGGCTACGAGCAGTACTTC.

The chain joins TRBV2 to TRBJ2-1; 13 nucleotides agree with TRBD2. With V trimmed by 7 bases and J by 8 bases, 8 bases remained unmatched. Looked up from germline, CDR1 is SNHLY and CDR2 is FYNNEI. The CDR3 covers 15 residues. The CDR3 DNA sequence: TGTGCCAGCAACAAACTAGCGGGAGGGCCCTATGAGCAGTTCTTC. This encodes CASNKLAGGPYEQFF.

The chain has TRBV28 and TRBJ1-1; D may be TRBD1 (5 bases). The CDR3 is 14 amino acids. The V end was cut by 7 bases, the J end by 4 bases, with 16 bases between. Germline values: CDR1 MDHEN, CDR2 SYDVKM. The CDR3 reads CASTLRGYGTEAFF. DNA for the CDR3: TGTGCCAGCACCCTAAGGGGCTATGGCACTGAAGCTTTCTTT. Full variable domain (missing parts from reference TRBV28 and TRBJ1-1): DVKVTQSSRYLVKRTGEKVFLECVQDMDHENMFWYRQDPGLGLRLIYFSYDVKMKEKGDIPEGYSVSREKKERFSLILESASTNQTSMYLCASTLRGYGTEAFFGQGTRLTVV.

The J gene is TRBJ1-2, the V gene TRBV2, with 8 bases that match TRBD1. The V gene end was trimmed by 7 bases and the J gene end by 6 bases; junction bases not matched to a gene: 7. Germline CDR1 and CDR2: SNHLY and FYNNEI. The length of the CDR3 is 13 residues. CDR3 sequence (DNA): TGTGCCAGCAAAGTTGGACAGGGAGATGGCTACACCTTC. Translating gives CASKVGQGDGYTF.